Sequencing of this T cell receptor (beta chain) was carried out in a study of blood T cell repertoires in COVID-19. Study context: The United States, Italy and Spain supplied acute and convalescent COVID-19 samples. Sources were T cells, B-cell-depleted T cells, or PBMCs; the material itself was cDNA or gDNA.

The germline V and J ends were trimmed by 3 bases and 3 bases, with 8 bases remaining between them. This CDR3 has 13 residues. Germline lookup yields CDR1 MNHNS and CDR2 SASEGT. Source study methods: Amplification from reference gene primers served as the basis for estimated nucleated cell counts. TCRdb's copy holds only in-frame clones and misses some; the assay was immunoSEQ multiplex PCR. The DNA was the basis for D and trimming; V, J and clone size are from that table. The sample records roughly 120,000 clones, 70% to 90% being singletons. The chain is built from TRBV6-1 and TRBJ1-1; D possibly corresponds to TRBD1 (5 bases). This clonotype was obtained from a man between 65 and 85 years old who had recovered from COVID-19. Sequencing used peripheral blood. The CDR3, as DNA: TGTGCCAGCAGTGAGGGGCGGTACACTGAAGCTTTCTTT. Its translation is CASSEGRYTEAFF.